This is a list of T cell receptor beta chains from one sample in a study of glioma-infiltrating T cells after dendritic cell vaccination. Some clones are missing from TCRdb's copy, which holds only in-frame ones; the method was immunoSEQ multiplex PCR. This table has 80,000 to 100,000 clones, approximately 80% appearing once. The sequencing here drew on blood, taken before dendritic cell vaccination. The receptor source for this set is a human donor with glioblastoma. Each CDR3 is given with its conserved first and last residue.

v_gene: TRBV7-3
j_gene: TRBJ1-5
CDR3aa: CASSIDRDQPQHF

v_gene: TRBV27
j_gene: TRBJ1-5
CDR3aa: CASSFYGGDQPQHF

v_gene: TRBV6-5
j_gene: TRBJ1-5
CDR3aa: CASRPGTARLPQHF

v_gene: TRBV19
j_gene: TRBJ1-4
CDR3aa: CASMGTGREKLFF

v_gene: TRBV28
j_gene: TRBJ1-5
CDR3aa: CASSLIADQPQHF

v_gene: TRBV2
j_gene: TRBJ2-2
CDR3aa: CASSEFVAGGPNTGELFF

v_gene: TRBV7-7
j_gene: TRBJ2-7
CDR3aa: CASSRDRGHEQYF

v_gene: TRBV6-5
j_gene: TRBJ1-2
CDR3aa: CASGLGQHYGYTF

v_gene: TRBV5-6
j_gene: -
CDR3aa: CASSLGGTGGYEQYF

v_gene: TRBV2
j_gene: TRBJ2-7
CDR3aa: CARNRGLGYEQYF

v_gene: TRBV11-2
j_gene: TRBJ1-5
CDR3aa: CASSLGGGGSQPQHF

v_gene: TRBV4-2
j_gene: TRBJ2-5
CDR3aa: CASSLGGGQGWQETQYF

v_gene: TRBV18
j_gene: TRBJ1-2
CDR3aa: CASSPGAENYGYTF

v_gene: TRBV4-1
j_gene: TRBJ1-2
CDR3aa: CASSQDRGGYTF

v_gene: TRBV5-1
j_gene: TRBJ2-3
CDR3aa: CASNTGEYTDTQYF

v_gene: TRBV2
j_gene: TRBJ2-1
CDR3aa: CASRVAGLNYNEQFF

v_gene: TRBV7-9
j_gene: TRBJ1-1
CDR3aa: CASSSWGGGPGTEAFF

v_gene: TRBV5-4
j_gene: TRBJ2-2
CDR3aa: CASSAVTGLITGELFF

v_gene: TRBV5-1
j_gene: TRBJ1-3
CDR3aa: CASSLAGGSGNTIYF

v_gene: TRBV9
j_gene: TRBJ2-7
CDR3aa: CASSTSGTGTYEQYF

v_gene: TRBV4-2
j_gene: TRBJ2-5
CDR3aa: CASSQGQGGVRETQYF

v_gene: TRBV30
j_gene: TRBJ1-3
CDR3aa: CAWRDSSGNTIYF

v_gene: TRBV4-2
j_gene: TRBJ1-2
CDR3aa: CASSQDGQGPGYTF

v_gene: TRBV7-9
j_gene: TRBJ2-6
CDR3aa: CASSLASGANVLTF

v_gene: TRBV28
j_gene: TRBJ2-3
CDR3aa: CASTVGGTGGQYF

v_gene: TRBV30
j_gene: TRBJ1-2
CDR3aa: CAWRRLTPREGYTF

v_gene: TRBV7-8
j_gene: TRBJ1-5
CDR3aa: CASSLIQGQRGQPQHF

v_gene: TRBV25-1
j_gene: TRBJ2-3
CDR3aa: CASSPIAGPTDTQYF

v_gene: TRBV5-8
j_gene: TRBJ2-7
CDR3aa: CASSLAGGTASLLDEQYF

v_gene: TRBV11-2
j_gene: TRBJ1-2
CDR3aa: CASSFVPQGEGYTF

v_gene: TRBV4-2
j_gene: TRBJ1-2
CDR3aa: CASSQAHGGAPGYGYTF

v_gene: TRBV5-4
j_gene: TRBJ2-7
CDR3aa: CASSPGLAGGLGSYEQYF

v_gene: TRBV5-4
j_gene: TRBJ1-1
CDR3aa: CASSLDMNTEAFF

v_gene: TRBV19
j_gene: TRBJ2-1
CDR3aa: CASGPTRRQMKQFF

v_gene: TRBV7-8
j_gene: TRBJ1-1
CDR3aa: CASSLAGGEVAEAFF

v_gene: TRBV5-1
j_gene: TRBJ2-7
CDR3aa: CASRPDRVHEQYF

v_gene: TRBV6-5
j_gene: TRBJ1-1
CDR3aa: CASSYGQLNTEAFF

v_gene: TRBV19
j_gene: TRBJ1-5
CDR3aa: CASSRDRGWQPQHF

v_gene: TRBV10-3
j_gene: TRBJ1-6
CDR3aa: CAISDADYNSPLHF

v_gene: TRBV6-5
j_gene: TRBJ1-5
CDR3aa: CASTDSRGGNQPQHF

v_gene: TRBV28
j_gene: TRBJ2-1
CDR3aa: CASSSLTATGYNEQFF

v_gene: TRBV27
j_gene: TRBJ2-1
CDR3aa: CAGRDRVAREGRNEQFF

v_gene: TRBV2
j_gene: TRBJ2-7
CDR3aa: CASSEESLRLASEQYF

v_gene: TRBV9
j_gene: TRBJ2-1
CDR3aa: CASSGASGTGAYEQFF

v_gene: TRBV9
j_gene: TRBJ1-2
CDR3aa: CASSVAIGGYGYTF

v_gene: TRBV2
j_gene: TRBJ1-6
CDR3aa: CASRGQLLDNSPLHF

v_gene: TRBV5-6
j_gene: TRBJ1-1
CDR3aa: CASSFTGGTEAFF

v_gene: TRBV5-4
j_gene: TRBJ2-1
CDR3aa: CASSPGGASDNEQFF

v_gene: TRBV14
j_gene: TRBJ1-2
CDR3aa: CASSRWAGWNYGYTF

v_gene: TRBV6-5
j_gene: TRBJ2-1
CDR3aa: CASSYGQGNEQFF